The 31 T cell receptor beta chains given below trace back to one sample, sequenced in a study of T cells after yellow fever vaccination. TCRdb reprocessed the 5' RACE reads via MiXCR and lists one record per CDR3 protein. There are about 63,000 distinct CDR3 sequences in the sample; approximately 7% occur only once, and around 34% lies in the top ten. Source: CD8+ T cells sorted from PBMCs, taken 15 days after the yellow fever booster vaccination. These receptors all stem from a man aged 25-45 years who received the YFV17D yellow fever vaccine.

This clonotype was detected ten times or more. The rearrangement joins TRBV23-1 to TRBJ1-6; D uncertain. TRBV23-1 is designated an ORF whose function remains uncertain. This CDR3 is built from 15 residues. Deletions cut 7 bases from V and 7 bases from J, with 17 bases between. In DNA, the CDR3 is TGCGCCAGCAAGACCGTACAGTGCCCCAATTCACCCCTCCACTTT. Translating it yields CASKTVQCPNSPLHF.

Note on this clonotype: A read error may explain this, as a much larger clone is one base away. Because it lacks the conserved phenylalanine or tryptophan at the end, this CDR3 is likely a read error. The J gene is TRBJ2-3, the V gene TRBV6-2 or TRBV6-3; a weak D match, TRBD2 (5 bases). This CDR3 contains 15 residues. Germline CDR1 is MNHEY and CDR2 is SVGEGT. V gave up 2 bases and J gave up 5 bases, with 14 bases separating them. CDR3 sequence (DNA): TGTGCCAGCAGTTACAAAGAGGGAAACCGAGATACGCAGTATTTG. It yields the protein CASSYKEGNRDTQYL.

This clonotype was recorded many times. The V and J genes are TRBV7-9 and TRBJ2-3; D is possibly TRBD1 or TRBD2 (5 bases each). CDR3 length: 14 amino acids. V was trimmed by 5 bases and J by 2 bases, leaving 11 bases between them. Germline values: CDR1 SEHNR, CDR2 FQNEAQ (reference sequence). CDR3 in amino acids: CASSIRDHTDTQYF. The CDR3 nucleotides read TGTGCCAGCAGCATCCGGGACCACACAGATACGCAGTATTTT.

This clonotype was counted at least ten times. This chain joins TRBV5-6 and TRBJ2-7, with a tentative D call TRBD2 (5 bases). This CDR3 region has 14 residues. Germline V gene lookup returns CDR1 SGHDT and CDR2 YYEEEE. V lost 0 bases to trimming and J lost 0 bases, with 7 bases between them. CDR3 protein: CASSLGLNSYEQYF. As DNA, the CDR3 is TGTGCCAGCAGCTTGGGACTAAACTCCTACGAGCAGTACTTC.

This clonotype was found many times. V gene TRBV7-9 combines with J gene TRBJ2-5; weak D call: TRBD2 (5 bases). Trimming left V 4 bases short and J 4 bases short, with 22 bases between. The CDR3 length is 17 residues. Germline V gene lookup returns CDR1 SEHNR and CDR2 FQNEAQ (reference sequence). CDR3 sequence (DNA): TGTGCCAGCAGCTCTCCCCTAGGGAGAGGCCTTCCAGAGACCCAGTACTTC. Encoded protein: CASSSPLGRGLPETQYF.

At least ten counts were recorded for this clonotype. The V call is TRBV15, the J call TRBJ2-5; D perhaps matches TRBD1 (5 bases). Trimming stripped 0 bases from V and 4 bases from J, with 12 bases between. The CDR3 runs to 15 residues. The germline CDR1 and CDR2 sequences are LNHNV and YYDKDF (reference sequence). CDR3 amino acids: CATSRDSGLGETQYF. The CDR3, as DNA: TGTGCCACCAGCAGAGATTCAGGGCTGGGAGAGACCCAGTACTTC.

This clonotype was detected ten times or more. The CDR3 bases are TGTGCCAGCAGCTTAGCATACAGCATCTACGAGCAGTACTTC. The encoded protein is CASSLAYSIYEQYF. The V call is TRBV7-2, the J call TRBJ2-7, with D unresolved. V lost 0 bases to trimming and J lost 3 bases, with 9 bases between them. The germline V gene has CDR1 SGHTA and CDR2 FQGNSA. The CDR3 is 14 residues long.

This chain joins TRBV28 and TRBJ1-1; no firm D call. V was cut by 6 bases and J by 4 bases, with 9 bases left in between. CDR3 length equals 12 residues. Per the germline V gene, CDR1 is MDHEN and CDR2 is SYDVKM. CDR3 coding DNA: TGTGCCAGCAGACAAACGGGCACTGAAGCTTTCTTT. Protein: CASRQTGTEAFF.

In its sample, this clonotype was seen many times. The chain is built from TRBV19 and TRBJ1-1; tentatively, D is TRBD1 (6 bases). The CDR3 is 14 amino acids. CDR1 LNHDA and CDR2 SQIVND come from the germline V gene (reference sequence). V gave up 4 bases and J gave up 4 bases, with 13 bases separating them. In DNA, the CDR3 is TGTGCCAGTAGTAGCAGGGAAGGGGGCACTGAAGCTTTCTTT. Its protein is CASSSREGGTEAFF.

The chain is built from TRBV28 and TRBJ2-3; 11 bases match TRBD2. The V segment lost 10 bases and the J segment 1 base; nucleotides outside the gene matches: 22. The CDR3 is made up of 20 amino acids. Germline lookup yields CDR1 MDHEN and CDR2 SYDVKM. CDR3 residues: CAISVGLPISGRAGTDTQYF. The CDR3 region has the DNA TGTGCCATCAGCGTCGGACTCCCGATTAGCGGGAGGGCGGGCACAGATACGCAGTATTTT. Filled out from reference TRBV28 and TRBJ2-3, the complete variable domain reads DVKVTQSSRYLVKRTGEKVFLECVQDMDHENMFWYRQDPGLGLRLIYFSYDVKMKEKGDIPEGYSVSREKKERFSLILESASTNQTSMYLCAISVGLPISGRAGTDTQYFGPGTRLTVL.

Worth noting for this clonotype: With a much larger clone just one base away, this may be a read error. The chain carries TRBV12-5 and TRBJ2-1; 12 bases line up with TRBD2. Per germline, CDR1 LGHNT and CDR2 FRNRAP. CDR3 length: 19 residues. This CDR3 is CASGSIHDLAGGSYNELFF. CDR3 DNA: TGTGCTAGTGGTTCCATACACGACCTAGCGGGAGGGTCCTACAATGAGCTGTTCTTC.

This clonotype has a count of ten or more. The chain carries TRBV29-1 and TRBJ1-2; 8 nucleotides agree with TRBD1. Germline-derived CDR1 and CDR2 are SQVTM and ANQGSEA. The CDR3 has 12 residues. The junction had 7 bases not matched to a gene; V was cut back by 6 bases and J by 7 bases. The CDR3 is CSVYGTGFGYTF. The CDR3 coding sequence is TGCAGCGTATACGGGACAGGCTTTGGCTACACCTTC. Combining the CDR3 with reference TRBV29-1 and TRBJ1-2 gives the whole variable domain SAVISQKPSRDICQRGTSLTIQCQVDSQVTMMFWYRQQPGQSLTLIATANQGSEATYESGFVIDKFPISRPNLTFSTLTVSNMSPEDSSIYLCSVYGTGFGYTFGSGTRLTVV.

This clonotype was recorded many times. The V call is TRBV12-5, the J call TRBJ1-1; the D gene is possibly TRBD1 (5 bases). The CDR3 has 13 amino acids. From germline, CDR1 is LGHNT and CDR2 FRNRAP. Trimming cost V 4 bases and J 8 bases, with 14 bases left between them. The CDR3 sequence is CASGWGVDTEAFF. CDR3 in DNA: TGTGCTAGTGGTTGGGGGGTGGATACCGAAGCTTTCTTT.

This clonotype was counted many times. The rearrangement links TRBV18 to TRBJ1-2, with TRBD1 identical over 9 bases. The length of the CDR3 is 13 residues. Trimming cost V 5 bases and J 7 bases; bases outside gene matches: 5. Germline V gives CDR1 KGHSH, CDR2 LQKENI. The CDR3 nucleotides are TGTGCCAGCTCATCCACAGGGGGCGGTGGCTACACCTTC. It codes for CASSSTGGGGYTF.

This clonotype came up many times. The rearrangement links TRBV27 to TRBJ2-5; 10 bases align to TRBD2. Germline assignment: CDR1 MNHEY and CDR2 SMNVEV (reference sequence). The CDR3 is 17 residues long. The V gene end was trimmed by 5 bases and the J gene end by 1 base; junction bases not matched to a gene: 10. The CDR3 DNA reads as TGTGCCAGCAGTCCCCGAGGGCTAGCGGGAGTCCAAGAGACCCAGTACTTC. Amino acids: CASSPRGLAGVQETQYF.

At least ten counts were recorded for this clonotype. The V call is TRBV6-1, the J call TRBJ2-5, with a tentative D call TRBD1 (5 bases). CDR1 is MNHNS and CDR2 is SASEGT in the germline V gene. Between the trimmed V and J ends, which lost 2 bases and 4 bases, there was a span of 11 bases. CDR3 length: 14 residues. The CDR3 DNA reads as TGTGCCAGCAGTGAAATTGGGGCTGGAGAGACCCAGTACTTC. It specifies CASSEIGAGETQYF.

This clonotype was seen many times. The chain carries TRBV7-9 and TRBJ1-1; D unresolved. Germline V gene sequence: CDR1 SEHNR, CDR2 FQNEAQ (reference sequence). This CDR3 is 10 amino acids long. V lost 1 base, J lost 13 bases, and 7 bases lay in between. The CDR3, as DNA: TGTGCCAGCAGCTTAGGAGAGGTTTTCTTT. Protein: CASSLGEVFF.

There are many counts of this clonotype. The chain has TRBV20-1 and TRBJ1-1, with 7 bases aligning to TRBD1. Germline-derived CDR1 and CDR2 are DFQATT and SNEGSKA (reference sequence). Germline trimming cut 5 bases from V and 3 bases from J; bases unmatched to any gene: 9. This CDR3 is built from 14 residues. The CDR3 bases are TGCAGTGCTTACGACAGGGTGGTGCACACTGAAGCTTTCTTT. Amino acid sequence: CSAYDRVVHTEAFF.

In this sample, this clonotype turned up many times. This chain uses TRBV6-4 with TRBJ1-5; D is ambiguous. The germline V and J ends were trimmed by 4 bases and 2 bases, with 18 bases remaining between them. This CDR3 contains 17 residues. Germline CDR1 MRHNA, CDR2 SNTAGT. In DNA form, the CDR3 reads TGTGCCAGCAGTGGGGGTCGCTTTGGGCTTGGCAATCAGCCCCAGCATTTT. Its translation: CASSGGRFGLGNQPQHF.

This clonotype was recorded at least ten times. The J gene is TRBJ2-4, the V gene TRBV21-1; the table names TRBD1, a call not compared with the DNA. TRBV21-1 is a pseudogene segment. The CDR3 extends over 12 amino acids. The CDR3 nucleotides are TGTGCCCCCTGTCTGGTAAAAAACATTCAGTACTTC. It translates to CAPCLVKNIQYF.

This clonotype has at least ten counts. The chain recombines TRBV15 with TRBJ2-7, with TRBD1 as a possible D gene (6 bases). V lost 4 bases, J lost 5 bases, and 15 bases lay in between. Germline CDR1 reads LNHNV; CDR2 reads YYDKDF (reference sequence). The length of the CDR3 is 14 residues. CDR3 DNA sequence: TGTGCCACCAGCACCCCGGACAGTGTCCACGAGCAGTACTTC. It yields the protein CATSTPDSVHEQYF.

This clonotype was counted at least ten times. This chain links TRBV20-1 with TRBJ2-7; 9 positions match TRBD1. Germline CDR1 is DFQATT and CDR2 is SNEGSKA (reference sequence). This CDR3 region has 13 residues. With V trimmed by 5 bases and J by 4 bases, 6 bases remained unmatched. The CDR3 sequence: CSAETGGSYEQYF. The CDR3 nucleotides are TGCAGTGCTGAGACAGGGGGTAGTTACGAGCAGTACTTC.

The chain employs TRBV28 and TRBJ2-7; D uncertain. CDR1 and CDR2 (germline): MDHEN, SYDVKM. Trimming pared 1 base from V and 3 bases from J, leaving 4 bases between. The CDR3 contains 12 residues. The chain's CDR3 is CASSLYGYEQYF. The DNA for the CDR3 is TGTGCCAGCAGTTTATACGGCTACGAGCAGTACTTC.

This chain links TRBV20-1 with TRBJ2-1; 7 nucleotides match TRBD2. Germline V gene sequence: CDR1 DFQATT, CDR2 SNEGSKA (reference sequence). With V trimmed by 1 base and J by 7 bases, 1 base remained unmatched. The CDR3 runs to 12 residues. CDR3 residues: CSARAGGNEQFF. The DNA of the CDR3 is TGCAGTGCTAGAGCCGGGGGGAATGAGCAGTTCTTC.

The sample holds many counts of this clonotype. The CDR3 protein is CSARGSTDTQYF. CDR3 nucleotides: TGCAGTGCTAGGGGCAGCACAGATACGCAGTATTTT. This sequence joins TRBV20-1 and TRBJ2-3, with no clear D. V was shortened by 3 bases and J by 0 bases, with 4 bases between the two germline ends. The CDR3 totals 12 residues. In germline, CDR1 is DFQATT, CDR2 SNEGSKA (reference sequence).

This clonotype was counted many times. The chain has TRBV20-1 and TRBJ1-2; D perhaps matches TRBD1 (5 bases). V was pared by 5 bases and J by 4 bases, with 17 bases between. CDR1 and CDR2 from the germline V gene are DFQATT and SNEGSKA (reference sequence). The CDR3 totals 14 residues. In nucleotides, the CDR3 is TGCAGTGCTGGGCGACAGAACGAATTCTATGGCTACACCTTC. As protein: CSAGRQNEFYGYTF.

This clonotype was observed at least ten times. This chain joins TRBV12-3 or TRBV12-4 and TRBJ2-7, with D possibly TRBD2 on 5 matching bases. This CDR3 has 12 residues. Trimming removed 1 base at V and 5 bases at J, with 6 bases between. CDR3 region: CASSLGGHEQYF. As DNA, the CDR3 is TGTGCCAGCAGTTTAGGAGGGCACGAGCAGTACTTC.

This clonotype has at least ten counts. CDR3 coding DNA: TGCAGTGCTGCTGGAGAAAGCACAGATACGCAGTATTTT. Translation gives CSAAGESTDTQYF. V gene TRBV20-1 combines with J gene TRBJ2-3, with D unclear. CDR3 size: 13 residues. V shed 5 bases and J shed 0 bases, with 9 bases lying between them. In germline, CDR1 is DFQATT, CDR2 SNEGSKA (reference sequence).

Many counts were recorded for this clonotype. The chain combines TRBV7-9 with TRBJ2-1; 7 nucleotides align to TRBD2. Trimming removed 0 bases from V and 8 bases from J; junction bases left unmatched: 4. CDR1 is SEHNR and CDR2 is FQNEAQ in the germline V gene (reference sequence). The CDR3 has 14 amino acids. CDR3 region: CASSLAGGPDEQFF. The CDR3 nucleotides read TGTGCCAGCAGCTTAGCGGGAGGGCCCGATGAGCAGTTCTTC.

This clonotype was detected ten times or more. The J gene is TRBJ2-1, the V gene TRBV6-1; 11 nucleotides line up with TRBD2. Germline V gives CDR1 MNHNS, CDR2 SASEGT. Losses at the gene ends were 5 bases for V and 7 bases for J; bases not matched to a gene: 7. The CDR3 runs 15 residues. The CDR3 nucleotides are TGTGCCAGCAGTCGAACTAGCGGGAGTGCTAATGAGCAGTTCTTC. This gives the protein CASSRTSGSANEQFF.

This clonotype occurred many times. The V and J genes are TRBV29-1 and TRBJ2-7; tentative D call: TRBD2 (6 bases). V lost 0 bases and J 5 bases, leaving 17 bases between the germline ends. CDR1 is SQVTM and CDR2 is ANQGSEA in the germline V gene. The CDR3 is 15 amino acids. The CDR3 DNA is TGCAGCGTTGAAGATCGGGTCGGGAGTGTCCACGAGCAGTACTTC. This translates into CSVEDRVGSVHEQYF.